This T cell receptor (beta chain) was obtained from a study of blood T cell repertoires in COVID-19. Study-level background: Sites in the United States, Italy and Spain provided acute and convalescent COVID-19 samples. T cells, B-cell-depleted T cells, or PBMCs provided the cDNA or gDNA that served as material.

As handled by the study authors: Amplification from reference gene primers served as the basis for estimated nucleated cell counts. Data came from immunoSEQ multiplex PCR; TCRdb stores just in-frame clones and leaves some out. That table is the source of V, J and clone size, and D and trimming were worked out from the DNA. Among roughly 55,000 clones, 60% to 80% were seen once, and the ten largest hold more than 2.5%. CDR1 is SGDLS and CDR2 is YYNGEE in the germline V gene. This CDR3 has 13 residues. The V and J ends lost 4 bases and 1 base respectively, with 8 bases between them. The specimen was peripheral blood. The clonotype was recovered from a man in his 60s with acute or convalescent COVID-19. This chain connects TRBV9 to TRBJ1-1, with a tentative D call TRBD1 (5 bases). The CDR3 DNA reads TGTGCCAGCAGCCCTACAGGGAACACTGAAGCTTTCTTT. The encoded protein is CASSPTGNTEAFF.